This passage covers 2 T cell receptor beta chains from one sample sequenced in a study of cytomegalovirus exposure and HLA in healthy donors. The PCR employed 60 Vbeta primers together with 13 Jbeta primers. Clones were sequenced by immunoSEQ multiplex PCR, and TCRdb holds only the in-frame ones, with some missing. The table shows 130,000 or so clones, with about 85% occurring only once. The sequenced sample was PBMCs. The receptors originated from a woman in her 30s in good health and CMV-seropositive.

The chain recombines TRBV19 with TRBJ1-5, with 7 bases lining up with TRBD1. The CDR3 consists of 17 residues. Germline CDR1 and CDR2: LNHDA and SQIVND (reference sequence). V was pared by 7 bases and J by 1 base, with 13 bases of the junction left unmatched. The CDR3 sequence: CASKIEGTALSNQPQHF. The CDR3 region has the DNA TGTGCCAGTAAAATAGAGGGGACAGCCTTAAGCAATCAGCCCCAGCATTTT. Full variable domain (missing parts from reference TRBV19 and TRBJ1-5): DGGITQSPKYLFRKEGQNVTLSCEQNLNHDAMYWYRQDPGQGLRLIYYSQIVNDFQKGDIAEGYSVSREKKESFPLTVTSAQKNPTAFYLCASKIEGTALSNQPQHFGDGTRLSIL.

This clone was seen more than once but under ten times. This rearrangement joins TRBV2 to TRBJ1-3; D gene ambiguous. Germline V gene sequence: CDR1 SNHLY, CDR2 FYNNEI. This CDR3 spans 15 amino acids. V shed 4 bases and J shed 0 bases, with 10 bases lying between them. The chain's CDR3 is CASSAGGTSGNTIYF. The CDR3, as DNA: TGTGCCAGCAGTGCCGGCGGAACCTCTGGAAACACCATATATTTT.